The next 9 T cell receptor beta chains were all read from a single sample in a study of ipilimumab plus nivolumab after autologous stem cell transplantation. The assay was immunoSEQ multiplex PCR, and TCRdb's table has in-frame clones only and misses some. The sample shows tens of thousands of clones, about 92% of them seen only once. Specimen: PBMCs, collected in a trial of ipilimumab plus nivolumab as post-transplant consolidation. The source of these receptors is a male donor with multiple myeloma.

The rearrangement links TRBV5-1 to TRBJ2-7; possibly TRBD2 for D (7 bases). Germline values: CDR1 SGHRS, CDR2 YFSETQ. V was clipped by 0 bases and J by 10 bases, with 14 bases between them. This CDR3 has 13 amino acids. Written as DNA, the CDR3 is TGCGCCAGCAGCTTGGCCGGGGGGACACCACAGTACTTC. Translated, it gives CASSLAGGTPQYF.

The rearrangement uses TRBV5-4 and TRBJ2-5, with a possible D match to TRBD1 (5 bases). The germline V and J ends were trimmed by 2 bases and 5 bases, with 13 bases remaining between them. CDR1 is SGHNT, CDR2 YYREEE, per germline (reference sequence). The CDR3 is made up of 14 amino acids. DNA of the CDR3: TGTGCCAGCAGCTTAGTGGGGAAGGGGGAGACCCAGTACTTC. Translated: CASSLVGKGETQYF. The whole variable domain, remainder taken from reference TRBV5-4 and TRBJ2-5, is ETGVTQSPTHLIKTRGQQVTLRCSSQSGHNTVSWYQQALGQGPQFIFQYYREEENGRGNFPPRFSGLQFPNYSSELNVNALELDDSALYLCASSLVGKGETQYFGPGTRLLVL.

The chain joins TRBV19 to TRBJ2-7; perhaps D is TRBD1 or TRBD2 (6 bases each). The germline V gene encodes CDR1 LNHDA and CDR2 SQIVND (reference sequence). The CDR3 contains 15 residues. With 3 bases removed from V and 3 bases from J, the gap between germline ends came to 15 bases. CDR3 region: CASSIPGGAYYEQYF. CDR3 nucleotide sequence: TGTGCCAGTAGTATTCCCGGGGGCGCATACTACGAGCAGTACTTC.

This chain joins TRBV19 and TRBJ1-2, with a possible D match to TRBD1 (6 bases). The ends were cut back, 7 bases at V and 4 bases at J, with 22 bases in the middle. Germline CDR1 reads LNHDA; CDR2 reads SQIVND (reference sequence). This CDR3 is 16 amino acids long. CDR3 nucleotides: TGTGCCAGTACCCCATGGGGGCTGTCGGTGGGCTATGGCTACACCTTC. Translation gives CASTPWGLSVGYGYTF.

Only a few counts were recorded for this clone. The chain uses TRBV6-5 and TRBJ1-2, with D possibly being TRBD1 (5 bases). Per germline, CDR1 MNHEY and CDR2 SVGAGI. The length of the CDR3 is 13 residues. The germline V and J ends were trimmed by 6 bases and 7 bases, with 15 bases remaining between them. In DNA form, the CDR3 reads TGTGCCAGCAGCTCCCCAGGGCTAAGTGGCTACACCTTC. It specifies CASSSPGLSGYTF.

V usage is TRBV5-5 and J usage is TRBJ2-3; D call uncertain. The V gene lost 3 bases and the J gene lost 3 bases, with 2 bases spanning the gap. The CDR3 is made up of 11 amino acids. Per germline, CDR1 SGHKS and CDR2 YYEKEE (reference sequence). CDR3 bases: TGTGCCAGCAGCTATACAGATACGCAGTATTTT. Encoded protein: CASSYTDTQYF.

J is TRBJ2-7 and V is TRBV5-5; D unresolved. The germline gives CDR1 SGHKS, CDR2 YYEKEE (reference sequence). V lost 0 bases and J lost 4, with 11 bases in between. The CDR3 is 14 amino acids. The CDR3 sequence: CASSLVGREYEQYF. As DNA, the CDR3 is TGTGCCAGCAGCTTGGTCGGCAGAGAATACGAGCAGTACTTC.

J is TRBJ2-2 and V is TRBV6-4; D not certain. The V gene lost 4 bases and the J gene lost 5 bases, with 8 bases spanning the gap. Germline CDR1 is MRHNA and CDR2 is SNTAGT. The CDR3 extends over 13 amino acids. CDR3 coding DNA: TGTGCCAGCAGTGGAGACGGGACCGGGGAGCTGTTTTTT. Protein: CASSGDGTGELFF.

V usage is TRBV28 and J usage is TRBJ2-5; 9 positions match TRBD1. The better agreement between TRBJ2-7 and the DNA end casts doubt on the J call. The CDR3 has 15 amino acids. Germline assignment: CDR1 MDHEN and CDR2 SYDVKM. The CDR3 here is CASGTPGTGRYEQYF. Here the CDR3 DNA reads TGTGCCAGCGGAACTCCCGGGACAGGGCGTTACGAGCAGTACTTC.